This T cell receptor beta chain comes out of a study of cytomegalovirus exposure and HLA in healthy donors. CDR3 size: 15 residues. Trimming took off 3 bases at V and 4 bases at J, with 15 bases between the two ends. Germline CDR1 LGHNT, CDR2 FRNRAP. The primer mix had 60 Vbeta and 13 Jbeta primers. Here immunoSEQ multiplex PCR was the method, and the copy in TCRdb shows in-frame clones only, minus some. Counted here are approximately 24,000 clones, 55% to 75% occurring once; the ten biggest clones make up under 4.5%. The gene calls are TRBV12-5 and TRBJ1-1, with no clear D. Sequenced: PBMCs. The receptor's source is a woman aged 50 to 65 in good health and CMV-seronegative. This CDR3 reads CASGFWRGGTTEAFF. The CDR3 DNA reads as TGTGCTAGTGGTTTTTGGCGGGGTGGTACCACTGAAGCTTTCTTT.